The 21 T cell receptor beta chains reported below all come from one sample, sequenced in a study of blood T cell repertoires in COVID-19. Assay used: immunoSEQ multiplex PCR; TCRdb lists only in-frame clones, some missing. This sample carries hundreds of thousands of clones, 86% of them seen once, and the ten largest clones take roughly 1.4%. The sequenced material came from peripheral blood. The receptors here all came from a woman younger than 45 with active or convalescent COVID-19.

The rearrangement links TRBV19 to TRBJ2-7; unclear D gene. This CDR3 spans 12 amino acids. The germline V gene encodes CDR1 LNHDA and CDR2 SQIVND (reference sequence). V dropped 6 bases and J dropped 3 bases, with 9 bases sitting between them. The CDR3 reads CASSGDSYEQYF. The CDR3, as DNA: TGTGCCAGTAGCGGAGATAGCTACGAGCAGTACTTC.

CDR3 sequence reads: CAWSVMGAAFF. The CDR3, as DNA: TGTGCCTGGAGTGTAATGGGGGCGGCTTTCTTT. The V and J genes are TRBV30 and TRBJ1-1, with D tentatively TRBD1 (6 bases). Germline CDR1 is GTSNPN and CDR2 is SVGIG (reference sequence). V lost 0 bases and J 11 bases, leaving 10 bases between the germline ends. The CDR3 extends over 11 amino acids.

The table lists this clone with a count of one. CDR3 sequence (DNA): TGTGCCAGCAGCCAAGATGTTGGGACAGGGAGGTTCCGGAACACTGAAGCTTTCTTT. Translated: CASSQDVGTGRFRNTEAFF. The V and J genes are TRBV14 and TRBJ1-1; 9 bases are a match to TRBD1. Germline trimming cut 0 bases from V and 1 base from J; bases unmatched to any gene: 12. Per germline, CDR1 SGHDN and CDR2 FVKESK. The CDR3 length is 19 residues.

This clone occurred once. V and J are TRBV6-1 and TRBJ1-2; maybe TRBD1 (5 bases). Trimming stripped 0 bases from V and 2 bases from J, with 10 bases between. Germline CDR1 is MNHNS and CDR2 is SASEGT. CDR3 length: 15 amino acids. CDR3 region: CASSEAHRTNYGYTF. CDR3 nucleotides: TGTGCCAGCAGTGAAGCGCACAGGACAAACTATGGCTACACCTTC.

CDR3 sequence reads: CASSSAGEAFF. The CDR3 nucleotides read TGTGCCAGCAGCTCGGCAGGGGAAGCTTTCTTT. The genes are TRBV5-6 and TRBJ1-1; D may be TRBD1 (5 bases). Germline V CDR1 and CDR2: SGHDT, YYEEEE. The V and J ends lost 3 bases and 8 bases respectively, with 8 bases between them. The CDR3 is 11 residues long.

The chain employs TRBV19 and TRBJ1-6, with D uncertain. Germline V gene lookup returns CDR1 LNHDA and CDR2 SQIVND (reference sequence). The CDR3 totals 12 residues. V lost 6 bases to trimming and J lost 3 bases, with 3 bases between them. Here the CDR3 reads CASSFYNSPLHF. The CDR3 DNA follows: TGTGCCAGTAGCTTCTATAATTCACCCCTCCACTTT.

The chain joins TRBV3-1 (or the pseudogene TRBV3-2) to TRBJ1-1, with 7 bases fitting TRBD1. The CDR3 has 17 amino acids. Germline assignment: CDR1 LGHDT and CDR2 YNNKEL (reference sequence). With 0 bases clipped from V and 3 bases from J, the junction kept 10 bases outside the gene matches. The CDR3 DNA follows: TGTGCCAGCAGCCAAGAGTGGAGGGGGCCGAGGGACACTGAAGCTTTCTTT. Translated, it gives CASSQEWRGPRDTEAFF.

The rearrangement uses TRBV27 and TRBJ2-1, with D possibly being TRBD2 (6 bases). Germline V CDR1 and CDR2: MNHEY, SMNVEV (reference sequence). Trimming stripped 6 bases from V and 9 bases from J, with 15 bases between. The CDR3 is 13 amino acids. CDR3 sequence (DNA): TGTGCCAGCAGACCTCTGGCGGGAATTGAGCAGTTCTTC. As protein: CASRPLAGIEQFF.

The chain links TRBV3-1 (or the pseudogene TRBV3-2) to TRBJ1-1; possibly TRBD1 for D (6 bases). Trimming pared 1 base from V and 1 base from J, leaving 28 bases between. CDR1 LGHDT and CDR2 YNNKEL come from the germline V gene (reference sequence). There are 21 residues in the CDR3. This chain's CDR3 is CASSQVHDGVTGLKENTEAFF. The CDR3 coding sequence is TGTGCCAGCAGCCAAGTTCACGATGGAGTTACAGGGCTGAAAGAGAACACTGAAGCTTTCTTT.

The chain links TRBV19 to TRBJ2-2; a weak D match, TRBD1 (5 bases). The CDR3 consists of 16 residues. Deletions cut 3 bases from V and 5 bases from J, with 16 bases between. Per germline, CDR1 LNHDA and CDR2 SQIVND (reference sequence). This CDR3 reads CASSMGRDSPTGELFF. The CDR3 DNA sequence: TGTGCCAGTAGTATGGGCCGAGACAGTCCAACCGGGGAGCTGTTTTTT.

The V call is TRBV7-9, the J call TRBJ2-1; D call uncertain. The germline gives CDR1 SEHNR, CDR2 FQNEAQ (reference sequence). The V end lost 0 bases, the J end lost 3 bases, and 15 bases lay between the germline ends. The CDR3 runs to 17 residues. CDR3 amino acids: CASSLAPGSSSYNEQFF. The CDR3 DNA reads as TGTGCCAGCAGCTTAGCGCCTGGCTCCTCTAGCTACAATGAGCAGTTCTTC. Supplemented by reference TRBV7-9 and TRBJ2-1, the full variable domain reads DTGVSQNPRHKITKRGQNVTFRCDPISEHNRLYWYRQTLGQGPEFLTYFQNEAQLEKSRLLSDRFSAERPKGSFSTLEIQRTEQGDSAMYLCASSLAPGSSSYNEQFFGPGTRLTVL.

This chain connects TRBV2 to TRBJ2-1, with a possible D match to TRBD1 (6 bases). Trimming took 3 bases from V and 4 from J, leaving 7 bases between them. The CDR3 covers 13 residues. Germline V CDR1 and CDR2: SNHLY, FYNNEI. DNA for the CDR3: TGTGCCAGCAGTGACGGACAGTACAATGAGCAGTTCTTC. Translating gives CASSDGQYNEQFF.

Points on this clone: The junction and the germline gene differ at one end; a read error may be behind it. This chain links TRBV6-5 with TRBJ1-6; TRBD1 is a possible D gene (6 bases). Germline lookup yields CDR1 MNHEY and CDR2 SVGAGI. This CDR3 has 15 amino acids. CDR3 sequence reads: CASSDSDRLHSPLHF. The CDR3 DNA reads as TGTGCCAGCAGTGACTCGGACAGATTACATTCACCCCTCCACTTT.

The gene calls are TRBV18 and TRBJ1-4, with TRBD1 matching over 7 bases. CDR3 length: 17 amino acids. J was trimmed by 3 bases and V by 0 bases; bases with no gene match: 7. Per germline, CDR1 KGHSH and CDR2 LQKENI. The CDR3 coding sequence is TGTGCCAGCTCACCACCTTACGGACAGGCTTCTAATGAAAAACTGTTTTTT. Amino acid sequence: CASSPPYGQASNEKLFF.

The DNA of the CDR3 is TGTGCCAGCAGCAAAAAGGCGCGGAGAGACTATGGCTACACCTTC. Its translation: CASSKKARRDYGYTF. V gene TRBV21-1 combines with J gene TRBJ1-2. TRBV21-1 is labeled a pseudogene. This CDR3 comprises 15 residues.

The CDR3 loop is CASSLDGDTQYF. CDR3 in DNA: TGTGCCAGCAGCCTAGACGGAGATACGCAGTATTTT. The chain is built from TRBV3-1 (or the pseudogene TRBV3-2) and TRBJ2-3; the D is unclear. Germline V gene data show CDR1 as LGHDT and CDR2 as YNNKEL (reference sequence). There are 12 residues in the CDR3. V was cut by 4 bases and J by 5 bases, with 7 bases left in between.

DNA of the CDR3: TGTGCCAGCAGTTACTTCGGCGGCGAGCAGTACTTC. Translating gives CASSYFGGEQYF. V is TRBV6-5 and J is TRBJ2-7, with D unclear. CDR1 is MNHEY, CDR2 SVGAGI, per germline. The CDR3 has 12 residues. V was shortened by 1 base and J by 6 bases, with 7 bases between the two germline ends.

The CDR3 region is CASSQVVAGGPNEQFF. As DNA, the CDR3 is TGTGCCAGCAGCCAAGTCGTAGCGGGAGGGCCCAATGAGCAGTTCTTC. The chain carries TRBV3-1 (or the pseudogene TRBV3-2) and TRBJ2-1, with TRBD2 matching over 11 bases. The CDR3 extends over 16 amino acids. CDR1 is LGHDT, CDR2 YNNKEL, per germline (reference sequence). With V trimmed by 1 base and J by 6 bases, 5 bases remained unmatched.

The chain is built from TRBV5-1 and TRBJ2-5, with TRBD2 matching 10 bases. The CDR3 is 16 residues long. Germline assignment: CDR1 SGHRS and CDR2 YFSETQ. V trimming: 0 bases; J trimming: 2 bases; junction bases outside the gene matches: 4. The CDR3 sequence: CASSLGPSGGQETQYF. The CDR3 DNA follows: TGCGCCAGCAGCTTGGGCCCTAGCGGGGGACAAGAGACCCAGTACTTC.

The rearrangement links TRBV30 to TRBJ1-4, with 9 bases that match TRBD1. V lost 0 bases, J lost 7 bases, and 3 bases stayed unmatched. The CDR3 extends over 14 amino acids. CDR1 GTSNPN and CDR2 SVGIG come from the germline V gene (reference sequence). The CDR3 spells CAWSVQGAGEKLFF. CDR3 in DNA: TGTGCCTGGAGTGTACAGGGGGCAGGTGAAAAACTGTTTTTT.

This clone has only one observation. The gene calls are TRBV20-1 and TRBJ2-1; TRBD2 aligns across 8 bases. Trimming at V came to 3 bases and at J to 7 bases, leaving 5 bases not matched to a gene. Germline-derived CDR1 and CDR2 are DFQATT and SNEGSKA (reference sequence). The CDR3 consists of 13 residues. In DNA, the CDR3 is TGCAGTGCTAGTCAAGCGGGAGATAATGAGCAGTTCTTC. Translating gives CSASQAGDNEQFF.